The next 5 T cell receptor beta chains were all read from a single sample in a study of shared clonotypes between healthy human individuals. Profiled with immunoSEQ multiplex PCR; TCRdb holds only in-frame clones, not every one. Of 1,400,000 or so clones listed, 98% are singletons. The sequencing sample was made of naive CD4+ T cells sorted from blood. As for subset: CD45RA+ positively selected. The receptors here all came from a man aged 25 to 40 in good health.

The chain couples TRBV7-8 to TRBJ2-2; 7 nucleotides match TRBD2. After removal of 5 bases from V and 1 base from J, the junction contained 7 bases not matched to a gene. This CDR3 spans 16 amino acids. From germline, CDR1 is SGHVS and CDR2 FQNEAQ. The CDR3 sequence is CASSPETSRNTGELFF. Here the CDR3 DNA reads TGTGCCAGCAGCCCGGAGACTAGCCGGAACACCGGGGAGCTGTTTTTT.

The rearrangement joins TRBV15 to TRBJ2-5, with 7 bases matching TRBD2. The length of the CDR3 is 15 residues. From germline, CDR1 is LNHNV and CDR2 YYDKDF (reference sequence). J lost 4 bases, V lost 3 bases, and 8 bases had no gene match. The CDR3 here is CATSSPGGGRETQYF. The DNA of the CDR3 is TGTGCCACCAGCAGTCCTGGGGGGGGGAGAGAGACCCAGTACTTC.

The gene calls are TRBV18 and TRBJ1-5; no clear D gene. Germline loops: CDR1 KGHSH, CDR2 LQKENI. V was pared by 3 bases and J by 0 bases, with 12 bases between. CDR3 length: 16 residues. CDR3 sequence reads: CASSPQERYSNQPQHF. CDR3 DNA sequence: TGTGCCAGCTCACCCCAGGAAAGATATAGCAATCAGCCCCAGCATTTT. The whole variable domain, filled in from reference TRBV18 and TRBJ1-5, reads NAGVMQNPRHLVRRRGQEARLRCSPMKGHSHVYWYRQLPEEGLKFMVYLQKENIIDESGMPKERFSAEFPKEGPSILRIQQVVRGDSAAYFCASSPQERYSNQPQHFGDGTRLSIL.

In DNA form, the CDR3 reads TGTGCCAGCAGCTTAGTCTCTGAGGCCCAGTACTTC. Its protein product is CASSLVSEAQYF. This chain joins TRBV7-6 and TRBJ2-5, with no clear D. CDR1 is SGHVS, CDR2 FNYEAQ, per germline. V was shortened by 1 base and J by 9 bases, with 9 bases between the two germline ends. The CDR3 spans 12 residues.

The chain carries TRBV7-3 and TRBJ2-2; D unclear. V was clipped by 1 base and J by 8 bases, with 8 bases between them. From germline, CDR1 is SGHTA and CDR2 FQGTGA. This CDR3 spans 13 amino acids. In DNA form, the CDR3 reads TGTGCCAGCAGCTTAAGTCGGTCGGGGGAGCTGTTTTTT. It codes for CASSLSRSGELFF.